Shown below are 3 T cell receptor beta chains from a single sample sequenced in a study of identical twins. TCRdb re-called the 5' RACE reads through MiXCR, storing one row per CDR3 protein. The sample holds under 450,000 distinct CDR3 sequences, 15% to 20% seen once. The sequenced sample consisted of naive T cells sorted from blood. The receptors come from a man aged 45-65 years in good health.

This clonotype has only a few counts. V usage is TRBV10-3 and J usage is TRBJ2-2; a possible D gene is TRBD2 (7 bases). Germline CDR1 and CDR2: ENHRY and SYGVKD. The CDR3 extends over 15 amino acids. Trimming took off 0 bases at V and 7 bases at J, with 12 bases between the two ends. The CDR3 here is CAISESPGGFGELFF. Written as DNA, the CDR3 is TGTGCCATCAGTGAGTCCCCGGGGGGCTTCGGGGAGCTGTTTTTT.

This clonotype was detected a few times. The chain uses TRBV7-9 and TRBJ1-6; perhaps TRBD1 as D (6 bases). The CDR3 spans 17 residues. Germline V gives CDR1 SEHNR, CDR2 FQNEAQ (reference sequence). V was trimmed by 4 bases and J by 7 bases, leaving 20 bases between them. Written as DNA, the CDR3 is TGTGCCAGCAGCTCCCGGACAGCCACATCTTTAAATTCACCCCTCCACTTT. Amino acid sequence: CASSSRTATSLNSPLHF.

This clonotype was seen repeatedly, ten times or more. The rearrangement links TRBV30 to TRBJ2-1; 8 bases align to TRBD2. The CDR3 is 14 amino acids. CDR1 and CDR2 from the germline V gene are GTSNPN and SVGIG (reference sequence). V shed 1 base and J 5 bases; nucleotides not matched to a gene: 4. The CDR3 here is CAWSAAGVHNEQFF. CDR3 nucleotides: TGTGCCTGGAGTGCAGCGGGAGTCCACAATGAGCAGTTCTTC.